A selection of T cell receptor beta chains follows, all from one sample in a study of blood T cell repertoires in COVID-19. Here immunoSEQ multiplex PCR was the method, and the copy in TCRdb shows in-frame clones only, minus some. Of approximately 60,000 clones listed, roughly 76% are singletons. Sequencing was performed on peripheral blood. The receptor source for this set is a man aged 45-65 years with active or convalescent COVID-19. Each CDR3 is given with its conserved first and last residue. Fields, in order: clone size, D gene, J gene, V gene, CDR3 protein, CDR3 DNA. D genes are given only for firm matches. A row's size may be missing; if present it is once, few, many or a size class.

>NA|TRBD1|TRBJ1-2|TRBV6-5
CASSPGTEIGGGYTF
TGTGCCAGCAGCCCCGGGACAGAAATAGGGGGGGGCTACACCTTC
>many|TRBD1|TRBJ1-4|TRBV27
CASRPGDRLEKLFF
TGTGCCAGCAGGCCCGGGGACAGGTTAGAAAAACTGTTTTTT
>once|TRBD1|TRBJ1-2|TRBV10-3
CAISEATGSNYGYTF
TGTGCCATCAGCGAGGCGACAGGGTCTAACTATGGCTACACCTTC
>NA|TRBD1|TRBJ2-1|TRBV6-5
CASSYQGESSYNEQFF
TGTGCCAGCAGTTACCAGGGGGAAAGCTCCTACAATGAGCAGTTCTTC
>NA|NA|TRBJ1-1|TRBV19
CASIRSMNTEAFF
TGTGCCAGTATAAGGAGCATGAACACTGAAGCTTTCTTT
>once|TRBD2|TRBJ2-3|TRBV5-5
CASSLTGTSGTDTQYF
TGTGCCAGCAGCCTGACCGGGACTAGCGGGACAGATACGCAGTATTTT
>NA|NA|TRBJ2-5|TRBV11-2
CASSLEISQETQYF
TGTGCCAGCAGCTTAGAGATTAGTCAAGAGACCCAGTACTTC
>NA|TRBD2|TRBJ2-2|TRBV5-1
CASSTGLAGGGTGELFF
TGCGCCAGCAGCACGGGACTAGCGGGAGGTGGAACCGGGGAGCTGTTTTTT
>NA|NA|TRBJ1-1|TRBV6-5
CASSYSGHANTEAFF
TGTGCCAGCAGTTACTCAGGACACGCGAACACTGAAGCTTTCTTT
>NA|TRBD2|TRBJ2-7|TRBV6-5
CASSAGTTISYEQYF
TGTGCCAGCAGCGCAGGGACTACTATTTCCTACGAGCAGTACTTC
>NA|TRBD2|TRBJ2-2|TRBV9
CASSVGGREWPPGELFF
TGTGCCAGCAGCGTAGGCGGGCGGGAGTGGCCCCCCGGGGAGCTGTTTTTT
>NA|TRBD2|TRBJ2-5|TRBV2
CASAGLAGVGETQYF
TGTGCCAGCGCTGGACTAGCGGGAGTTGGCGAGACCCAGTACTTC